This section outlines one TCR beta chain sequence together with its context. Its antigen is unidentified. These data belong to a study of T cell repertoires in cytomegalovirus infection. Study background: Recently identified HLA-C-restricted CMV epitopes were among the peptides used. Public TCR beta signatures were indicative of both CMV infection and a matching HLA type. Study-wide points: Based on cumulative public TCR beta family frequency, carriers of CMV plus the relevant HLA were identified.

The CDR3 consists of 15 residues. V was trimmed by 0 bases and J by 4 bases, leaving 11 bases between them. Germline CDR1 is SGDLS and CDR2 is YYNGEE. TCRdb processed the reads anew with MiXCR; each CDR3 protein has one entry. The table shows about 350,000 distinct CDR3 sequences, with approximately 30% occurring only once. The rearrangement uses TRBV9 and TRBJ2-1; perhaps TRBD2 as D (6 bases). The clonotype comes from a human donor in good health (CMV status not recorded). Some clones in this sample may be carry-over from other donors' samples. This specimen consisted of cultured PBMCs, obtained from culture after CMV antigen stimulation. CDR3 sequence (DNA): TGTGCCAGCAGCGTAGCGGGAGATTTTTACAATGAGCAGTTCTTC. Amino acid sequence: CASSVAGDFYNEQFF.